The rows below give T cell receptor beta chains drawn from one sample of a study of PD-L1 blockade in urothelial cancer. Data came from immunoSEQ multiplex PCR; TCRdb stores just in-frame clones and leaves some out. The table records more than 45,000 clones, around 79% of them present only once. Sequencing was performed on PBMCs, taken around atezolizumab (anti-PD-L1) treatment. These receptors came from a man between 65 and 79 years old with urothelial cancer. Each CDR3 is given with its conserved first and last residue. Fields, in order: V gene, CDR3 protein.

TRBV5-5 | CASSLARDTQYF
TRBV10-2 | CASSPLAGAGKTQYF
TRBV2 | CASGGWLARTDTQYF
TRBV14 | CASSQDKQTGNTIYF
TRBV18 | CASSPPGVAGRNEKLFF
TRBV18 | CASSPYGRHAGNTIYF
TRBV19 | CASSMGPRAGNTEAFF
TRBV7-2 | CASSFSGGAGEQYF
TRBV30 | CAWGTGVTGELFF
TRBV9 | CASSPDPGGEQFF
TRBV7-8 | CASSLSRSSYNSPLHF
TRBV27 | CAVVQETQYF
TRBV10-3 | CAISSGTQAFF
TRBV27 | CASSLYTKSTDTQYF
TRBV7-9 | CASSPALRGDYNEQFF
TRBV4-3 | CASSQLQGYNEQFF
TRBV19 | CASSIRGRGGVHNEQFF
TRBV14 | CASSRQGTVNEKLFF
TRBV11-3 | CASSLGVAHSDTQYF
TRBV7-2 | CASSLTGSNQPQHF
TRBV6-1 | CATTSTAGGPSEQFF
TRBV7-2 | CASSADRGEAFF
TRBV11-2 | CASSLDLGQGFYEQYF
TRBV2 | CASRQQADTQYF
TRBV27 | CASSWGQGPVEDHYNSPLHF
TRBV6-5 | CASSKLAGTDTQYF
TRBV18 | CASSPTGKLNTEAFF
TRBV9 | CASSASRVTRNEQFF
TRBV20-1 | CSARVNYEQYF
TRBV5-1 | CASSGTGVYNEQFF
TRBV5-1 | CASSPPSGGALGATQYF
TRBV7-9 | CASSFSGGRNEQFF
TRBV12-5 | CASGLSSGANVLTF
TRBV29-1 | CSYKRDTQYF
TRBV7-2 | CASSLLDRGPGNSPLHF
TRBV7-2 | CASSLVGTGQTYEQYF
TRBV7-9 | CASSLMFGDNSPLHF
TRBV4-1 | CASSQARTGGIETQYF
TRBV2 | CASSEVGGAVSETQYF
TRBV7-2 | CASSFSQGANIQYF
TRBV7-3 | CASRVSGSDTQYF
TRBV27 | CASSLHYSYEQYF
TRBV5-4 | CASSAAGNPLSTDTQYF
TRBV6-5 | CASSKGGGSDTEAFF
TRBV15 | CATSREDSGSYEQYF
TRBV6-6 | CAASARTEAFF
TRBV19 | CASSPGAWETQYF
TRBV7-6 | CASSQGQQETQYF
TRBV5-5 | CASSLPYEGGVTEAFF
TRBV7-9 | CASSHTGFGNEQYF
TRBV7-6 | CASSLAGQGFNEQFF
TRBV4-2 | CASRMTGLSNYGYTF
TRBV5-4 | CASSLERKTMTDTQYF
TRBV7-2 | CASSQAGGRETQYF